Presented here are 27 T cell receptor beta chains from one specimen sequenced in a study of blood T cell repertoires in COVID-19 (TCRdb year 2020). Library preparation employed the immunoSEQ multiplex PCR assay. The table was pulled from immuneACCESS by TCRdb, which kept in-frame rearrangements only. Such tables lose some clones; where checked, under half of the loss comes from unresolved V genes, and the rest has no known cause. The sample table shows about 290,000 clones, and around 86% are seen once. The top ten clonotypes cover about 1.8% of the sample. The sample consisted of PBMCs or T cells enriched from blood (not recorded which). These receptors were obtained from a woman aged 35 to 49 who had recovered from COVID-19.

CDR3 residues: CASSQNRGGNEKLFF. The DNA for the CDR3 is TGTGCCAGCTCACAAAACAGGGGTGGTAATGAAAAACTGTTTTTT. The gene calls are TRBV18 and TRBJ1-4; the match to TRBD1 covers 7 bases. CDR3 length equals 15 residues. V gave up 4 bases and J gave up 4 bases; unmatched junction bases: 6. The V gene's germline CDR1 is KGHSH and CDR2 LQKENI.

V and J are TRBV7-9 and TRBJ1-2; 8 bases fit TRBD1. The trim removed 1 base at V and 8 bases at J, leaving 6 bases unmatched. From germline, CDR1 is SEHNR and CDR2 FQNEAQ (reference sequence). CDR3 length: 14 amino acids. The CDR3 here is CASSLETGGRGYTF. The CDR3 DNA sequence: TGTGCCAGCAGCTTAGAAACAGGGGGTCGAGGCTACACCTTC. Full variable domain (rest looked up from reference TRBV7-9 and TRBJ1-2): DTGVSQNPRHKITKRGQNVTFRCDPISEHNRLYWYRQTLGQGPEFLTYFQNEAQLEKSRLLSDRFSAERPKGSFSTLEIQRTEQGDSAMYLCASSLETGGRGYTFGSGTRLTVV.

The J gene is TRBJ1-4, the V gene TRBV11-2; D gene unclear. V shed 5 bases and J shed 7 bases, with 14 bases lying between them. The CDR3 extends over 14 amino acids. In germline, CDR1 is SGHAT, CDR2 FQNNGV. The CDR3 sequence is CASSRRPDIEKLFF. The CDR3 coding sequence is TGTGCCAGCAGCCGCAGGCCGGATATTGAAAAACTGTTTTTT.

This clone was found once. The V and J genes are TRBV7-9 and TRBJ2-1; 9 bases align to TRBD2. With 5 bases clipped from V and 6 bases from J, the junction kept 8 bases outside the gene matches. This CDR3 contains 15 residues. CDR1 and CDR2 from the germline V gene are SEHNR and FQNEAQ (reference sequence). CDR3 sequence reads: CASSLGGRAVNEQFF. The CDR3 coding sequence is TGTGCCAGCAGCCTGGGCGGGAGGGCGGTCAATGAGCAGTTCTTC.

The rearrangement joins TRBV19 to TRBJ1-1; D may be TRBD1 (5 bases). Trimming took off 5 bases at V and 2 bases at J, with 9 bases between the two ends. Per the germline V gene, CDR1 is LNHDA and CDR2 is SQIVND (reference sequence). The CDR3 runs 13 residues. The DNA for the CDR3 is TGTGCCAGTAGTGGGGCGAAAAACACTGAAGCTTTCTTT. Translated: CASSGAKNTEAFF.

The chain joins TRBV9 to TRBJ1-2, with 12 positions matching TRBD1. V lost 6 bases to trimming and J lost 7 bases; unmatched junction nucleotides: 7. The CDR3 has 14 residues. Germline-derived CDR1 and CDR2 are SGDLS and YYNGEE. The CDR3 loop is CASTRDRGQAGYTF. The CDR3 DNA reads as TGTGCCAGCACCAGGGACAGGGGGCAGGCTGGCTACACCTTC.

This CDR3 reads CASSPGGNYGYTF. The CDR3 DNA sequence: TGTGCCAGCAGCCCCGGGGGGAACTATGGCTACACCTTC. The chain employs TRBV5-6 and TRBJ1-2, with D possibly matching TRBD1 (5 bases). This CDR3 has 13 residues. Germline CDR1 SGHDT, CDR2 YYEEEE. V was shortened by 4 bases and J by 2 bases, with 9 bases between the two germline ends.

The chain links TRBV18 to TRBJ2-5; 14 nucleotides match TRBD2. The V gene end was trimmed by 4 bases and the J gene end by 4 bases; junction bases not matched to a gene: 5. CDR1 and CDR2 (germline): KGHSH, LQKENI. There are 16 residues in the CDR3. CDR3 in DNA: TGTGCCAGCTCACGAGGACTAGCGGGAGGCCCAGAGACCCAGTACTTC. This gives the protein CASSRGLAGGPETQYF.

This chain connects TRBV11-2 to TRBJ2-2; D may be TRBD2 (6 bases). The germline gives CDR1 SGHAT, CDR2 FQNNGV. The CDR3 totals 13 residues. V dropped 5 bases and J dropped 3 bases, with 7 bases sitting between them. CDR3 coding DNA: TGTGCCAGCAGCCGGGGGTACACCGGGGAGCTGTTTTTT. Protein product: CASSRGYTGELFF.

This sequence joins TRBV20-1 and TRBJ1-6, with D possibly TRBD1 on 6 matching bases. CDR3 length: 15 amino acids. V was shortened by 3 bases and J by 4 bases, with 13 bases between the two germline ends. In germline, CDR1 is DFQATT, CDR2 SNEGSKA (reference sequence). CDR3 bases: TGCAGTGCTAGTCGATACACAGGGTATAATTCACCCCTCCACTTT. Its protein product is CSASRYTGYNSPLHF.

J is TRBJ1-1 and V is TRBV5-5, with D maybe TRBD1 (5 bases). The CDR3 contains 12 residues. The germline V gene has CDR1 SGHKS and CDR2 YYEKEE (reference sequence). Trimming cost V 0 bases and J 8 bases, with 8 bases left between them. The CDR3, as DNA: TGTGCCAGCAGCTTGGTAAACAGGGAAGCTTTCTTT. This sequence encodes CASSLVNREAFF.

The V call is TRBV11-2, the J call TRBJ1-2, with a weak D call TRBD1 (6 bases). With 2 bases removed from V and 2 bases from J, the gap between germline ends came to 12 bases. The CDR3 has 15 amino acids. Germline loops: CDR1 SGHAT, CDR2 FQNNGV. CDR3 DNA sequence: TGTGCCAGCAGCTTACTCGGGGGGCTAAACTATGGCTACACCTTC. Protein sequence: CASSLLGGLNYGYTF.

The chain is built from TRBV19 and TRBJ2-6, with a tentative D call TRBD1 (6 bases). The CDR3 extends over 18 amino acids. V lost 6 bases, J lost 3 bases, and 21 bases lay in between. Germline V gene data show CDR1 as LNHDA and CDR2 as SQIVND (reference sequence). The CDR3 here is CASSPIPRGRIGANVLTF. The CDR3 nucleotides read TGTGCCAGTAGCCCAATCCCCAGGGGAAGGATTGGGGCCAACGTCCTGACTTTC. The complete variable domain, with remaining parts taken from reference TRBV19 and TRBJ2-6, reads DGGITQSPKYLFRKEGQNVTLSCEQNLNHDAMYWYRQDPGQGLRLIYYSQIVNDFQKGDIAEGYSVSREKKESFPLTVTSAQKNPTAFYLCASSPIPRGRIGANVLTFGAGSRLTVL.

This chain connects TRBV6-5 to TRBJ2-7; 13 bases match TRBD2. The CDR3 is 14 amino acids. The V segment lost 6 bases and the J segment 5 bases; nucleotides outside the gene matches: 4. Germline loops: CDR1 MNHEY, CDR2 SVGAGI. The CDR3 spells CASSRLAGGHEQYF. The CDR3 DNA sequence: TGTGCCAGCAGCCGACTAGCGGGAGGCCACGAGCAGTACTTC.

In this sample, this clone turned up once. The chain recombines TRBV2 with TRBJ2-7; a possible D gene is TRBD2 (6 bases). Trimming pared 8 bases from V and 2 bases from J, leaving 13 bases between. Germline assignment: CDR1 SNHLY and CDR2 FYNNEI. This CDR3 region has 13 residues. CDR3 bases: TGTGCCAGCTGGGTTCGGGAGACCTACGAGCAGTACTTC. This gives the protein CASWVRETYEQYF.

The rearrangement joins TRBV7-6 to TRBJ1-6; 7 bases map to TRBD1. J lost 6 bases, V lost 5 bases, and 4 bases had no gene match. Per the germline V gene, CDR1 is SGHVS and CDR2 is FNYEAQ. This CDR3 contains 14 residues. CDR3 protein: CASSLGQVNSPLHF. Here the CDR3 DNA reads TGTGCCAGCAGCCTCGGACAGGTTAATTCACCCCTCCACTTT. Looking up the rest from reference TRBV7-6 and TRBJ1-6 gives the full variable domain: GAGVSQSPRYKVTKRGQDVALRCDPISGHVSLYWYRQALGQGPEFLTYFNYEAQQDKSGLPNDRFSAERPEGSISTLTIQRTEQRDSAMYRCASSLGQVNSPLHFGNGTRLTVT.

The chain couples TRBV4-1 to TRBJ1-4, with 12 bases identical to TRBD1. Germline assignment: CDR1 MGHRA and CDR2 YSYEKL. CDR3 length: 19 amino acids. Trimming at V came to 2 bases and at J to 4 bases, leaving 11 bases not matched to a gene. The CDR3: CASSQIRGTGGQLNEKLFF. In DNA, the CDR3 is TGCGCCAGCAGCCAAATAAGGGGGACAGGGGGCCAGCTTAATGAAAAACTGTTTTTT.

The CDR3 sequence is CASSKAPSSGRKGYEQYF. The CDR3 DNA sequence: TGTGCCAGCAGCAAAGCCCCGTCTAGCGGGAGAAAGGGCTACGAGCAGTACTTC. This rearrangement joins TRBV21-1 to TRBJ2-7; the DNA was not compared with TRBD2, the D call given in the table. TRBV21-1 is noted as a pseudogene. The CDR3 totals 18 residues.

The genes are TRBV7-2 and TRBJ2-1, with 12 bases fitting TRBD2. V shed 4 bases, J shed 4 bases, and the junction held 14 bases outside the gene matches. Germline CDR1 is SGHTA and CDR2 is FQGNSA. The CDR3 loop spans 19 amino acids. In nucleotides, the CDR3 is TGTGCCAGCAGCTCCGACCCAATGACTAGCGGGGGTTATTACAATGAGCAGTTCTTC. Residues: CASSSDPMTSGGYYNEQFF.

The chain joins TRBV18 to TRBJ2-1; no reliable D call. Germline CDR1 and CDR2: KGHSH and LQKENI. The germline V and J ends were trimmed by 1 base and 9 bases, with 4 bases remaining between them. CDR3 length: 11 amino acids. Written as DNA, the CDR3 is TGTGCCAGCTCACCACGGAGTGAGCAGTTCTTC. It translates to CASSPRSEQFF.

This chain connects TRBV6-6 to TRBJ1-2, with a possible D match to TRBD1 (5 bases). V lost 6 bases to trimming and J lost 4 bases, with 12 bases between them. Germline V CDR1 and CDR2: MNHNY, SVGAGI (reference sequence). The CDR3 has 13 amino acids. The CDR3 protein is CASSYTGFYGYTF. CDR3 nucleotides: TGTGCCAGCAGCTATACAGGTTTCTATGGCTACACCTTC.

V gene TRBV4-1 combines with J gene TRBJ2-7; weak D call: TRBD2 (6 bases). The germline V gene has CDR1 MGHRA and CDR2 YSYEKL. Trimming pared 1 base from V and 0 bases from J, leaving 13 bases between. CDR3 length equals 16 residues. The CDR3 protein is CASSQVYGSNSYEQYF. The CDR3 nucleotides read TGCGCCAGCAGCCAAGTATACGGGAGTAACTCCTACGAGCAGTACTTC.

The V gene is TRBV5-6, the J gene TRBJ2-3; a possible D gene is TRBD1 (7 bases). The V and J ends lost 4 bases and 3 bases respectively, with 18 bases between them. From germline, CDR1 is SGHDT and CDR2 YYEEEE. This CDR3 has 16 residues. CDR3 in DNA: TGTGCCAGCAGCCGGGAGAGGGGGCAACGTACAGATACGCAGTATTTT. Its translation is CASSRERGQRTDTQYF.

The J gene is TRBJ2-7, the V gene TRBV5-1, with D perhaps TRBD2 (6 bases). With 3 bases removed from V and 0 bases from J, the gap between germline ends came to 16 bases. CDR3 size: 16 residues. Germline loops: CDR1 SGHRS, CDR2 YFSETQ. The CDR3 DNA reads TGCGCCAGCAGCTGGGGGACTTTCCTTCACTCCTACGAGCAGTACTTC. Protein: CASSWGTFLHSYEQYF.

V is TRBV6-5 and J is TRBJ1-1, with a tentative D call TRBD1 (6 bases). CDR3 length equals 13 residues. Trimming removed 5 bases at V and 6 bases at J, with 13 bases between. Per the germline V gene, CDR1 is MNHEY and CDR2 is SVGAGI. The CDR3 here is CASSPTGYSEAFF. The CDR3 region has the DNA TGTGCCAGCAGTCCAACAGGGTACTCTGAAGCTTTCTTT.

The chain is built from TRBV4-1 and TRBJ2-1; 14 positions agree with TRBD2. Germline CDR1 is MGHRA and CDR2 is YSYEKL. The V and J ends lost 3 bases and 1 base, in that order; junction bases with no gene match: 8. There are 19 residues in the CDR3. DNA of the CDR3: TGCGCCAGCAGCCAGTCGGGACTAGCGGGAGTCCGGTCCTACAATGAGCAGTTCTTC. Translating it yields CASSQSGLAGVRSYNEQFF.

This rearrangement joins TRBV9 to TRBJ2-5, with D uncertain. V lost 0 bases and J 4 bases, leaving 13 bases between the germline ends. Germline V CDR1 and CDR2: SGDLS, YYNGEE. The CDR3 contains 15 residues. CDR3 residues: CASSVAAGYSETQYF. The CDR3 bases are TGTGCCAGCAGCGTAGCCGCCGGTTACTCAGAGACCCAGTACTTC.